What follows are 2 T cell receptor beta chains derived from one specimen sequenced in a study of blood T cell repertoires in COVID-19. Using immunoSEQ multiplex PCR, the repertoire was profiled, and TCRdb retains in-frame clones only, with some absent. The data show over 150,000 clones, with about 86% seen just once and 7% to 9% held by the top ten. Sequenced: PBMCs or T cells enriched from blood (not recorded which). The receptors derive from a man aged 40-49 years who had recovered from COVID-19.

The V and J genes are TRBV5-4 and TRBJ2-7; D might be TRBD1 (6 bases). Germline V gene data show CDR1 as SGHNT and CDR2 as YYREEE (reference sequence). The length of the CDR3 is 13 residues. The V end lost 2 bases, the J end lost 4 bases, and 10 bases lay between the germline ends. In nucleotides, the CDR3 is TGTGCCAGCAGCTTAGGACAGATATACGAGCAGTACTTC. Protein: CASSLGQIYEQYF.

V gene TRBV6-5 combines with J gene TRBJ1-1, with unresolved D. V lost 0 bases, J lost 10 bases, and 12 bases lay in between. Germline loops: CDR1 MNHEY, CDR2 SVGAGI. The CDR3 has 13 amino acids. The CDR3 DNA is TGTGCCAGCAGTTACTCGGAACGGGTTTCAGCTTTCTTT. Translating gives CASSYSERVSAFF.